This paragraph covers one T cell receptor beta chain sequence. TCRdb reprocessed the RT-PCR reads with MiXCR, giving one entry per CDR3 protein. The data show about a million distinct CDR3 sequences, with about 20% seen just once and around 6% held by the top ten. The CDR3 covers 14 residues. Trimming removed 3 bases at V and 0 bases at J, with 9 bases between. Germline V CDR1 and CDR2: DFQATT, SNEGSKA (reference sequence). The sample belongs to a study of patients and donors after allogeneic stem cell transplantation. Material: blood, either unsorted or a sorted T cell fraction (not recorded which). The genes are TRBV20-1 and TRBJ1-3; D is possibly TRBD1 (5 bases). This clonotype was obtained from a human donor who was either an allogeneic HSCT recipient or a stem cell or donor lymphocyte infusion donor (not recorded which). It is not recorded whose cells these are; they may come from a transplant donor. This chain's CDR3 is CSASPRVSGNTIYF. The CDR3 region has the DNA TGCAGTGCTAGTCCCAGGGTCTCTGGAAACACCATATATTTT.